The source of this TCR beta chain is a study of cytomegalovirus exposure and HLA in healthy donors. Whole-study results and caveats: Looking again later, the authors saw that most CMV-associated TCR beta chains seemed HLA-restricted. There were some V segments, including TRBV6-2 and TRBV6-3, excluded as indistinguishable.

These donors, healthy bone marrow donors, were studied. V was shortened by 3 bases and J by 6 bases, with 18 bases between the two germline ends. Germline V CDR1 and CDR2: GTSNPN, SVGIG (reference sequence). The CDR3 covers 15 residues. The PCR had 60 Vbeta and 13 Jbeta primers. This table comes from immunoSEQ multiplex PCR, and its TCRdb copy is limited to in-frame clones, with some not included. Found here are around 140,000 clones, approximately 80% of them singletons; the top ten hold approximately 2%. With regard to this clone: Its antigen is unidentified.

This TCR was sampled from a man between 40 and 49 years old in good health and CMV-seronegative. This chain uses TRBV30 with TRBJ2-1, with D possibly matching TRBD2 (5 bases). Input material: PBMCs. CDR3 loop: CAWRSTINTRNEQFF. CDR3 coding DNA: TGTGCCTGGAGGTCGACTATTAACACCCGCAATGAGCAGTTCTTC. The entire variable domain, with the rest obtained from reference TRBV30 and TRBJ2-1, is as follows: SQTIHQWPATLVQPVGSPLSLECTVEGTSNPNLYWYRQAAGRGLQLLFYSVGIGQISSEVPQNLSASRPQDRQFILSSKKLLLSDSGFYLCAWRSTINTRNEQFFGPGTRLTVL.